These T cell receptor delta chains were read from a single sample in a study of fetal and pediatric gammadelta thymocytes. TCRdb reanalysed the reads via CATT. The sample has around 1,500 delta-chain clones, about 16% seen once. Material: Vgamma9Vdelta2 gamma-delta T cells from the thymus. All receptors come from a child who underwent cardiac surgery and was recorded as healthy. The CDR3 runs from the conserved cysteine through the conserved F or W. A D gene is named only where the DNA matches it firmly. A clone size is listed for some rows: how often the clone was seen (once, few, many), or a class if it is expanded.

>TRDJ1|TRDD3|medium-sized|TRDV2
CACDTAQVLGDYTDKLIF
TGTGCCTGTGACACCGCTCAAGTACTGGGGGACTACACCGATAAACTCATCTTT
>TRDJ1|NA|few|TRDV2
CACDTAQGHTDKLIF
TGTGCCTGTGACACCGCTCAGGGGCACACCGATAAACTCATCTTT
>TRDJ1|TRDD3|medium-sized|TRDV2
CACDTGDRGYSHKLIF
TGTGCCTGTGACACCGGAGATCGGGGATACTCACATAAACTCATCTTT
>TRDJ1|NA|few|TRDV2
CACDTRGDDTDKLIF
TGTGCCTGTGACACCCGGGGGGACGACACCGATAAACTCATCTTT
>TRDJ1|TRDD3|large|TRDV2
CASAWSVLGDDTDKLIF
TGTGCCTCGGCATGGTCGGTACTGGGGGACGACACCGATAAACTCATCTTT
>TRDJ1|NA|large|TRDV2
CACETGSGDDKLIF
TGTGCCTGTGAAACGGGGTCTGGGGACGATAAACTCATCTTT
>TRDJ1|TRDD3|medium-sized|TRDV2
CACDTEAGGYANGTDKLIF
TGTGCCTGTGACACCGAGGCTGGGGGATACGCGAACGGAACCGATAAACTCATCTTT
>TRDJ1|NA|medium-sized|TRDV2
CACDTFLPTGDRNKLIF
TGTGCCTGTGACACATTCCTTCCTACGGGGGATAGAAATAAACTCATCTTT
>TRDJ1|TRDD3|NA|TRDV2
CACDTGTGVYTDKLIF
TGTGCCTGTGACACCGGAACTGGGGTTTACACCGATAAACTCATCTTT
>TRDJ1|NA|NA|TRDV2
CACDSEVPTYGGLGYTDKLIF
TGTGCCTGTGACTCCGAGGTTCCTACGTATGGGGGATTAGGGTACACCGATAAACTCATCTTT
>TRDJ1|TRDD3|medium-sized|TRDV2
CACDTAFQPYTGGYPLAGYTDKLIF
TGTGCCTGTGACACGGCCTTCCAGCCCTATACTGGGGGATACCCACTCGCAGGGTACACCGATAAACTCATCTTT
>TRDJ1|TRDD3|NA|TRDV2
CACDTGDPYTDKLIF
TGTGCCTGCGACACTGGGGACCCTTACACCGATAAACTCATCTTT
>TRDJ1|NA|medium-sized|TRDV2
CACDRAGSYTDKLIF
TGTGCCTGTGACAGGGCTGGGTCGTACACCGATAAACTCATCTTT
>TRDJ1|TRDD3|few|TRDV2
CACEPRTGGSEPGDKLIF
TGTGCCTGTGAGCCACGTACTGGGGGATCCGAACCGGGGGATAAACTCATCTTT
>TRDJ1|NA|medium-sized|TRDV2
CACDRSPPSGPDDKLIF
TGTGCCTGTGACCGCTCCCCACCGTCTGGGCCCGACGATAAACTCATCTTT
>TRDJ1|TRDD3|large|TRDV2
CACDTGISLGDTSDKLIF
TGTGCCTGTGACACGGGGATTTCACTGGGGGATACGTCCGATAAACTCATCTTT
>TRDJ1|TRDD3|NA|TRDV2
CACDIRRAHWGIQRGADKLIF
TGTGCCTGTGACATACGTAGGGCCCACTGGGGGATACAGAGGGGGGCCGATAAACTCATCTTT
>TRDJ1|TRDD3|large|TRDV2
CACDNPPNGAGGYELIF
TGTGCCTGTGACAACCCGCCCAATGGGGCTGGGGGATACGAGCTCATCTTT
>TRDJ1|TRDD3|large|TRDV2
CACDTVIGGYDHKLIF
TGTGCCTGTGACACAGTAATTGGGGGATACGATCATAAACTCATCTTT
>TRDJ1|NA|medium-sized|TRDV2
CACDPGFGGGPDKLIF
NA
>TRDJ1|NA|NA|TRDV2
CACGTGRYTDKLIF
TGTGCCTGTGGTACTGGGAGGTACACCGATAAACTCATCTTT
>TRDJ1|TRDD3|large|TRDV2
CACDTGLGDTYTDKLIF
TGTGCCTGTGACACCGGACTGGGGGATACGTACACCGATAAACTCATCTTT
>TRDJ1|NA|large|TRDV2
CACDRLRGLTGPYTDKLIF
TGTGCCTGCGACAGGCTTAGGGGGCTTACTGGGCCTTACACCGATAAACTCATCTTT
>TRDJ1|NA|medium-sized|TRDV2
CACDSSHTDKLIF
TGTGCCTGTGACAGCTCCCACACCGATAAACTCATCTTT
>TRDJ3|TRDD3|few|TRDV2
CACDSISFWGNTSWDTRQMFF
TGTGCCTGTGACAGCATCTCTTTCTGGGGGAACACGTCCTGGGACACCCGACAGATGTTTTTC
>TRDJ1|TRDD2|medium-sized|TRDV2
CAFFLRDSYTDKLIF
TGTGCCTTCTTCCTACGGGACTCCTACACCGATAAACTCATCTTT
>TRDJ2|TRDD3|medium-sized|TRDV2
CACDTGGPLAGSLTAQLFF
TGTGCCTGTGACACTGGGGGACCGCTCGCGGGGTCTTTGACAGCACAACTCTTCTTT
>TRDJ1|NA|large|TRDV2
CACDTGEGYTDKLIF
TGTGCCTGTGACACCGGTGAGGGGTACACCGATAAACTCATCTTT
>TRDJ1|TRDD3|large|TRDV2
CACDTGTGGYDTDKLIF
TGTGCCTGTGACACGGGTACTGGGGGATACGACACCGATAAACTCATCTTT
>TRDJ1|TRDD3|large|TRDV2
CACDPVLGEASYTDKLIF
TGTGCCTGTGACCCCGTACTGGGGGAGGCCTCGTACACCGATAAACTCATCTTT
>TRDJ1|NA|medium-sized|TRDV2
CACLIARTNTDKLIF
TGTGCCTGCCTGATCGCCCGCACCAACACCGATAAACTCATCTTT
>TRDJ1|NA|medium-sized|TRDV2
CACGSLTDKLIF
TGTGCCTGTGGGAGCCTCACCGATAAACTCATCTTT
>TRDJ1|TRDD3|medium-sized|TRDV2
CACDTLMATLGAGHTDKLIF
TGTGCCTGTGACACCCTTATGGCTACCCTGGGGGCCGGCCACACCGATAAACTCATCTTT
>TRDJ1|NA|few|TRDV2
CACDTDKLIF
TGTGCCTGTGACACCGATAAACTCATCTTT
>TRDJ1|TRDD3|medium-sized|TRDV2
CACVLGDTEADKLIF
TGTGCCTGTGTCTTGGGGGATACGGAGGCGGATAAACTCATCTTT
>TRDJ1|TRDD3|few|TRDV2
CACDTGGRPGWGTGTDKLIF
TGTGCCTGTGACACCGGTGGACGGCCGGGGTGGGGGACTGGCACCGATAAACTCATCTTT
>TRDJ1|NA|large|TRDV2
CACDPVGAAPHKLIF
TGTGCCTGTGACCCCGTGGGGGCCGCACCTCATAAACTCATCTTT
>TRDJ1|TRDD3|medium-sized|TRDV2
CACKSSGLGAISHTDKLIF
TGTGCCTGTAAGTCGTCTGGCCTGGGGGCAATATCCCACACCGATAAACTCATCTTT